Following are 20 T cell receptor beta chains from one sample sequenced in a study of blood T cell repertoires in COVID-19. Clones were read by immunoSEQ multiplex PCR, and TCRdb kept only the in-frame ones, dropping some. This table has approximately 36,000 clones, over 80% appearing once. Sequencing input: peripheral blood. Receptor source: a man aged 50 or older with active COVID-19.

This clone was counted only a few times. The gene calls are TRBV4-1 and TRBJ1-1; D is perhaps TRBD1 (5 bases). From germline, CDR1 is MGHRA and CDR2 YSYEKL. With 1 base removed from V and 0 bases from J, the gap between germline ends came to 15 bases. This CDR3 is 17 amino acids long. The DNA of the CDR3 is TGCGCCAGCAGCCAAGTGGGACTTAGTAGGATGAACACTGAAGCTTTCTTT. Its translation is CASSQVGLSRMNTEAFF.

This chain connects TRBV7-9 to TRBJ1-2; 9 bases line up with TRBD1. This CDR3 spans 14 amino acids. The germline V gene encodes CDR1 SEHNR and CDR2 FQNEAQ (reference sequence). The trim removed 5 bases at V and 4 bases at J, leaving 5 bases unmatched. The CDR3: CASSPPGQGYGYTF. CDR3 DNA: TGTGCCAGCAGCCCCCCGGGACAGGGCTATGGCTACACCTTC.

The J gene is TRBJ1-2, the V gene TRBV6-5, with unresolved D. With 2 bases removed from V and 2 bases from J, the gap between germline ends came to 12 bases. Germline V CDR1 and CDR2: MNHEY, SVGAGI. The CDR3 has 15 amino acids. CDR3 nucleotides: TGTGCCAGCAGTTACGGTGGCGGGAGGAACTATGGCTACACCTTC. Its translation: CASSYGGGRNYGYTF.

J is TRBJ2-2 and V is TRBV5-1; possibly TRBD1 for D (6 bases). Germline assignment: CDR1 SGHRS and CDR2 YFSETQ. The CDR3 length is 15 residues. The ends were cut back, 4 bases at V and 1 base at J, with 11 bases in the middle. In DNA form, the CDR3 reads TGCGCCAGCAGCACCCGGGGACAGAACACCGGGGAGCTGTTTTTT. It specifies CASSTRGQNTGELFF.

The chain carries TRBV7-5 and TRBJ2-2; the listed D gene, TRBD1, was not tested against the DNA. TRBV7-5 is a listed pseudogene. The CDR3 extends over 18 amino acids. CDR3 sequence: CVRSPQGVINPNTGELFF. The CDR3 DNA follows: TGTGTCAGAAGCCCACAGGGGGTCATCAACCCGAACACCGGGGAGCTGTTTTTT.

The chain uses TRBV6-6 and TRBJ1-3; 7 positions match TRBD1. Unmatched junction bases numbered 8, after V lost 6 bases and J lost 0 bases. Germline V gene lookup returns CDR1 MNHNY and CDR2 SVGAGI (reference sequence). This CDR3 is built from 16 residues. The CDR3 DNA follows: TGTGCCAGCAGACACAGGGGTCAGAGCTCTGGAAACACCATATATTTT. Translated: CASRHRGQSSGNTIYF.

This chain uses TRBV2 with TRBJ2-5; 8 bases are shared with TRBD2. The CDR3 totals 17 residues. The germline V gene encodes CDR1 SNHLY and CDR2 FYNNEI. The trim removed 10 bases at V and 5 bases at J, leaving 21 bases unmatched. The CDR3 DNA follows: TGTGCCACCCTTCGGCCGGGGGGGCCGGGAGGGGAGGAGACCCAGTACTTC. This sequence encodes CATLRPGGPGGEETQYF. The full variable domain, rest sourced from reference TRBV2 and TRBJ2-5, is EPEVTQTPSHQVTQMGQEVILRCVPISNHLYFYWYRQILGQKVEFLVSFYNNEISEKSEIFDDQFSVERPDGSNFTLKIRSTKLEDSAMYFCATLRPGGPGGEETQYFGPGTRLLVL.

The V gene is TRBV28, the J gene TRBJ2-5; 10 positions match TRBD2. CDR3 length equals 14 residues. The V gene end was trimmed by 5 bases and the J gene end by 10 bases; junction bases not matched to a gene: 10. The germline V gene encodes CDR1 MDHEN and CDR2 SYDVKM. CDR3 sequence (DNA): TGTGCCAGCAGTAATAGCGGGGGGTACATAGACCAGTACTTC. Translating it yields CASSNSGGYIDQYF.

This clone was counted a few times. This sequence joins TRBV28 and TRBJ2-4; 7 bases line up with TRBD1. The junction had 11 bases not matched to a gene; V was cut back by 6 bases and J by 0 bases. Germline values: CDR1 MDHEN, CDR2 SYDVKM. The CDR3 totals 17 residues. The CDR3 DNA follows: TGTGCCAGCAGACCGCGAGGTCAGGGGGTAGCCAAAAACATTCAGTACTTC. This sequence encodes CASRPRGQGVAKNIQYF.

The chain recombines TRBV5-1 with TRBJ2-4; 7 nucleotides align to TRBD1. The CDR3 is made up of 14 amino acids. The V and J ends lost 4 bases and 5 bases, in that order; junction bases with no gene match: 6. Germline CDR1 SGHRS, CDR2 YFSETQ. The CDR3 protein is CASSGTGTENIQYF. The CDR3 DNA is TGCGCCAGCAGCGGAACCGGGACAGAAAACATTCAGTACTTC. Combining the CDR3 with reference TRBV5-1 and TRBJ2-4 gives the whole variable domain KAGVTQTPRYLIKTRGQQVTLSCSPISGHRSVSWYQQTPGQGLQFLFEYFSETQRNKGNFPGRFSGRQFSNSRSEMNVSTLELGDSALYLCASSGTGTENIQYFGAGTRLSVL.

The chain carries TRBV6-1 and TRBJ2-7; TRBD1 matches 8 bases. With V trimmed by 7 bases and J by 1 base, 18 bases remained unmatched. The CDR3 is made up of 18 amino acids. Germline CDR1 MNHNS, CDR2 SASEGT. CDR3 region: CASIERQGIFMGSYEQYF. The CDR3 DNA sequence: TGTGCCAGCATTGAGAGACAGGGGATCTTTATGGGATCCTACGAGCAGTACTTC.

This rearrangement joins TRBV7-6 to TRBJ2-7; 7 nucleotides match TRBD1. The V and J ends lost 0 bases and 0 bases, in that order; junction bases with no gene match: 5. The CDR3 is 16 residues long. Germline V gene data show CDR1 as SGHVS and CDR2 as FNYEAQ. The CDR3 region is CASSLATGPSSYEQYF. The CDR3 coding sequence is TGTGCCAGCAGCTTAGCGACAGGGCCTAGCTCCTACGAGCAGTACTTC.

This chain connects TRBV10-3 to TRBJ1-2, with D possibly TRBD1 on 6 matching bases. V lost 5 bases and J 1 base, leaving 11 bases between the germline ends. Germline lookup yields CDR1 ENHRY and CDR2 SYGVKD. This CDR3 spans 14 amino acids. The CDR3 sequence: CAISPPGDNYGYTF. The CDR3 nucleotides read TGTGCCATCAGTCCCCCAGGGGATAACTATGGCTACACCTTC.

The CDR3 nucleotides read TGTGCCAGCATACCGGGGGTGGTTAGCACCTACAATGAGCAGTTCTTC. Its protein is CASIPGVVSTYNEQFF. The genes are TRBV5-8 and TRBJ2-1; D might be TRBD2 (6 bases). This CDR3 has 16 amino acids. Germline CDR1 reads SGHTS; CDR2 reads YDEGEE. With 6 bases removed from V and 2 bases from J, the gap between germline ends came to 18 bases.

J is TRBJ1-5 and V is TRBV19; D gene uncertain. Germline V gene data show CDR1 as LNHDA and CDR2 as SQIVND (reference sequence). V lost 0 bases, J lost 0 bases, and 6 bases lay in between. The CDR3 spans 15 residues. The CDR3 region is CASSIEEYSNQPQHF. CDR3 sequence (DNA): TGTGCCAGTAGTATAGAAGAGTATAGCAATCAGCCCCAGCATTTT.

This clone has just one count. The V and J genes are TRBV18 and TRBJ2-6; D may be TRBD1 (6 bases). The CDR3 contains 15 residues. Trimming pared 7 bases from V and 3 bases from J, leaving 13 bases between. Germline CDR1 KGHSH, CDR2 LQKENI. As DNA, the CDR3 is TGTGCCAGCTTCAAAGGACAGTTTGGGGCCAACGTCCTGACTTTC. Translation gives CASFKGQFGANVLTF. Supplemented by reference TRBV18 and TRBJ2-6, the full variable domain reads NAGVMQNPRHLVRRRGQEARLRCSPMKGHSHVYWYRQLPEEGLKFMVYLQKENIIDESGMPKERFSAEFPKEGPSILRIQQVVRGDSAAYFCASFKGQFGANVLTFGAGSRLTVL.

This chain links TRBV5-6 with TRBJ2-2, with D perhaps TRBD1 (6 bases). Germline-derived CDR1 and CDR2 are SGHDT and YYEEEE. This CDR3 comprises 17 residues. Trimming removed 1 base at V and 1 base at J, with 14 bases between. Here the CDR3 reads CASSLLSKQGNTGELFF. CDR3 sequence (DNA): TGTGCCAGCAGCTTGTTGTCCAAACAGGGGAACACCGGGGAGCTGTTTTTT. Full variable domain (remainder filled in from reference TRBV5-6 and TRBJ2-2): DAGVTQSPTHLIKTRGQQVTLRCSPKSGHDTVSWYQQALGQGPQFIFQYYEEEERQRGNFPDRFSGHQFPNYSSELNVNALLLGDSALYLCASSLLSKQGNTGELFFGEGSRLTVL.

The gene calls are TRBV21-1 and TRBJ2-3; TRBD1 reflects the table's D call only, with no check against the DNA. TRBV21-1 is a pseudogene locus. The CDR3 covers 19 residues. CDR3 DNA sequence: TGTGCCAGCAGCAAAGTCGACAGGGAAATCCGCCAGAACACAGATACGCAGTATTTT. This sequence encodes CASSKVDREIRQNTDTQYF.

This clone was picked up a small number of times. The J gene is TRBJ2-4, the V gene TRBV3-1 (or the pseudogene TRBV3-2); TRBD1 is a possible D gene (6 bases). V dropped 1 base and J dropped 1 base, with 11 bases sitting between them. This CDR3 is 16 amino acids long. From germline, CDR1 is LGHDT and CDR2 YNNKEL (reference sequence). The CDR3 nucleotides read TGTGCCAGCAGCCAAGTCAGGGGCGAGGCCAAAAACATTCAGTACTTC. It codes for CASSQVRGEAKNIQYF.

The sample holds a few counts of this clone. V gene TRBV2 combines with J gene TRBJ1-1; TRBD1 matches 8 bases. The CDR3 contains 17 residues. The junction had 11 bases not matched to a gene; V was cut back by 3 bases and J by 2 bases. Germline V lookup: CDR1 SNHLY, CDR2 FYNNEI. CDR3 sequence (DNA): TGTGCCAGCAGTGACGGGGGCAGGGGGCTGGGTAACACTGAAGCTTTCTTT. This gives the protein CASSDGGRGLGNTEAFF.